Listed here are 2 T cell receptor beta chains from one sample, sequenced in a study of blood T cell repertoires in COVID-19. The data were produced by immunoSEQ multiplex PCR, yet TCRdb's version contains in-frame clones alone and is incomplete. The sample holds under 250,000 clones, almost 85% seen once. The source material was PBMCs or T cells enriched from blood (not recorded which). These receptor sequences come from a woman in her forties or fifties with acute COVID-19.

The rearrangement joins TRBV19 to TRBJ1-2, with TRBD1 matching over 7 bases. The germline V gene encodes CDR1 LNHDA and CDR2 SQIVND (reference sequence). The CDR3 runs 14 residues. V lost 5 bases and J lost 5; bases outside the gene matches: 8. CDR3 in amino acids: CASSWMGQLYGYTF. The CDR3 DNA reads as TGTGCCAGTAGTTGGATGGGACAGCTTTATGGCTACACCTTC. Full variable domain (missing parts from reference TRBV19 and TRBJ1-2): DGGITQSPKYLFRKEGQNVTLSCEQNLNHDAMYWYRQDPGQGLRLIYYSQIVNDFQKGDIAEGYSVSREKKESFPLTVTSAQKNPTAFYLCASSWMGQLYGYTFGSGTRLTVV.

The CDR3 nucleotides read TGTGCCAGTAGTATAGATGGACCATCCCAGAGAAGGGGGAATGAAAAACTGTTTTTT. Residues: CASSIDGPSQRRGNEKLFF. J is TRBJ1-4 and V is TRBV19; a possible D gene is TRBD1 (6 bases). CDR1 LNHDA and CDR2 SQIVND come from the germline V gene (reference sequence). Trimming pared 0 bases from V and 5 bases from J, leaving 22 bases between. The CDR3 length is 19 residues.